The rows below give T cell receptor beta chains drawn from one sample of a study of T cells in Graves' hyperthyroidism and ophthalmopathy. TCRdb called the multiplex PCR reads again in MiXCR, with one record for every CDR3 protein. The repertoire consists of more than 350,000 distinct CDR3 sequences, with roughly 15% occurring once and the leading ten covering 15% to 20%. The sequenced sample was blood. The source of these receptors is a woman aged 25 to 45 with Graves' ophthalmopathy. CDR3s include the opening cysteine and the closing phenylalanine or tryptophan. Fields, in order: CDR3 protein, CDR3 DNA, D gene, V gene, clone size, CDR3 length, J gene. A D gene is named only where the DNA matches it firmly. Clone size is shown for a subset of rows, as once, few, many or a class of expanded clone.

CASSQSGARSIQYF,TGTGCCAGCAGCCAGTCGGGGGCCCGTAGCATTCAGTACTTC,NA,TRBV14,NA,14,TRBJ2-4
CASRLSSYNEQFF,TGCGCCAGCAGGTTGAGCTCCTACAATGAGCAGTTCTTC,NA,TRBV5-1,many,13,TRBJ2-1
CASSRGRGAQPQHF,TGTGCCAGTAGTAGGGGTAGAGGGGCTCAGCCCCAGCATTTT,NA,TRBV19,many,14,TRBJ1-5
CASSSHPSYEQYF,TGCGCCAGCAGCTCCCACCCATCCTACGAGCAGTACTTC,NA,TRBV5-1,many,13,TRBJ2-7
CASSQDRGQGYTF,TGTGCCAGCAGCCAAGACAGGGGGCAAGGCTACACCTTC,TRBD1,TRBV3-1,many,13,TRBJ1-2
CASSQYYAVNQPQHF,TGTGCCAGCAGCCAATATTATGCAGTCAATCAGCCCCAGCATTTT,NA,TRBV3-1,many,15,TRBJ1-5
CASSLMGKNQPQHF,TGTGCCAGCAGTTTAATGGGGAAGAATCAGCCCCAGCATTTT,NA,TRBV28,many,14,TRBJ1-5
CASTTVIQGWDSPLHF,TGTGCCAGCACCACCGTGATTCAGGGGTGGGATTCACCCCTCCACTTT,NA,TRBV6-2/TRBV6-3,many,16,TRBJ1-6
CASSGRGLETQYF,TGTGCCAGCAGCGGAAGGGGGCTAGAGACCCAGTACTTC,TRBD1,TRBV7-3,NA,13,TRBJ2-5
CAIKGQAQETQYF,TGTGCCATCAAAGGACAGGCCCAAGAGACCCAGTACTTC,TRBD1,TRBV10-3,many,13,TRBJ2-5
CSARDPVSGGIQETQYF,TGCAGTGCTAGAGATCCTGTCAGCGGGGGGATCCAAGAGACCCAGTACTTC,TRBD2,TRBV20-1,many,17,TRBJ2-5
CSARASGGSGNNEQFF,TGCAGTGCTAGGGCGAGCGGGGGGTCCGGAAACAATGAGCAGTTCTTC,TRBD2,TRBV20-1,many,16,TRBJ2-1
CAIKYIGGRTDTQYF,TGTGCCATCAAGTACATCGGGGGGCGCACAGATACGCAGTATTTT,NA,TRBV12-3/TRBV12-4,many,15,TRBJ2-3
CASSRDRGISYEQYF,TGTGCCAGCTCCCGGGACAGGGGGATCTCCTACGAGCAGTACTTC,TRBD1,TRBV18,many,15,TRBJ2-7
CASSLGGLAQQETQYF,TGTGCCAGCAGCCTGGGGGGTTTAGCCCAACAAGAGACCCAGTACTTC,NA,TRBV5-6,many,16,TRBJ2-5
CAWGGQYEAFF,TGTGCCTGGGGGGGACAGTATGAAGCTTTCTTT,TRBD1,TRBV30,many,11,TRBJ1-1
CASSLGDGGWALYEQYF,TGTGCCAGCAGTTTAGGGGACGGTGGGTGGGCTTTGTACGAGCAGTACTTC,NA,TRBV12-3/TRBV12-4,many,17,TRBJ2-7
CSAEPGGTANQPQHF,TGCAGTGCCGAGCCAGGAGGGACAGCAAATCAGCCCCAGCATTTT,TRBD1,TRBV20-1,NA,15,TRBJ1-5
CASSSGGMLYGYTF,TGTGCCAGCAGTTCTGGAGGGATGCTCTATGGCTACACCTTC,NA,TRBV27,many,14,TRBJ1-2
CASSVANGGPPYEQYF,TGTGCCAGCAGCGTAGCAAACGGGGGCCCCCCCTACGAGCAGTACTTC,NA,TRBV9,NA,16,TRBJ2-7